This T cell receptor beta chain stems from a study of cytomegalovirus exposure and HLA in healthy donors. The germline CDR1 and CDR2 sequences are KGHSH and LQKENI. V dropped 1 base and J dropped 2 bases, with 17 bases sitting between them. This CDR3 contains 17 residues. The PCR was carried out with 60 Vbeta primers and 13 Jbeta primers. Sequencing used immunoSEQ multiplex PCR; TCRdb keeps in-frame clones, though not all of them. This table holds about 200,000 clones, about 85% found once. General observations from the study: In an earlier analysis, in fewer than 700 donors, most V segments appeared productive either ~87% or ~30% of the time. The investigators catalogued 164 TCR beta chains as cytomegalovirus-associated. TCR association rates varied by HLA locus in a later analysis, with DRB1 highest and HLA-C lowest.

Notes on this clone: No antigen is known for it.

What was sequenced was PBMCs. The chain carries TRBV18 and TRBJ2-5, with D maybe TRBD2 (6 bases). The sequence derives from a male donor in good health and CMV-seropositive. The chain's CDR3 is CASSPQLSQRVQETQYF. The CDR3 DNA reads as TGTGCCAGCTCACCACAATTATCTCAGCGGGTACAAGAGACCCAGTACTTC.